Only a few counts were recorded for the clone carrying this TCR beta chain. This entry comes from a study of human T cells and chemical hapten exposure. Time point specified: pre-sensitization, week 0. Treatment meaning: therapeutic diphenylcyclopropenone sensitization with weekly scalp DPC. V shed 6 bases, J shed 1 base, and the junction held 7 bases outside the gene matches. This CDR3 has 16 amino acids. Per germline, CDR1 SGHNT and CDR2 YENEEA. MiXCR was run by TCRdb on the RACE reads, yielding one entry per CDR3 protein. Of around 180,000 distinct CDR3 sequences in the sample, about 31% were seen once.

The sequence derives from a woman aged 25 to 45 with alopecia areata. Some clones in this sample may be carry-over from other donors' samples. The chain joins TRBV11-3 to TRBJ2-5, with 11 positions matching TRBD1. The starting material was whole blood, obtained in connection with sensitization to the hapten diphenylcyclopropenone (DPC). The CDR3 is CASRREGTGGQETQYF. The CDR3 DNA reads TGTGCCAGCAGGAGGGAAGGGACAGGGGGCCAAGAGACCCAGTACTTC.